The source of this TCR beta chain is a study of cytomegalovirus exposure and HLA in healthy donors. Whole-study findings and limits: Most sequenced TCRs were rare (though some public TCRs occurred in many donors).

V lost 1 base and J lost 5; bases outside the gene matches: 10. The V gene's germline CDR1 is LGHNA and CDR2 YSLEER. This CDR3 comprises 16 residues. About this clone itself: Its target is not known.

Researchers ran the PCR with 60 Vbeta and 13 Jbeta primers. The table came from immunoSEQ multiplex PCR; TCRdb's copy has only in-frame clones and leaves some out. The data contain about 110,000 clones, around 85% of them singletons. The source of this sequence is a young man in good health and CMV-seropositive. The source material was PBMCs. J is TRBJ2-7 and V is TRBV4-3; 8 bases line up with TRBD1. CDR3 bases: TGCGCCAGCAGCCAAGTTTTGAGACAGGGGTCCCACGAGCAGTACTTC. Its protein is CASSQVLRQGSHEQYF.